Listed below are T cell receptor beta chains from one sample, sequenced in a study of T cells after posttransplantation cyclophosphamide. Only in-frame clones appear in the TCRdb table, and some are missing; sequencing was by immunoSEQ multiplex PCR. The sample has fewer than 20,000 clones, approximately 80% seen once. This specimen consisted of PBMCs, obtained 410 to 450 days after allogeneic stem cell transplant with calcineurin inhibitor and methotrexate. These receptors came from a young adult male patient who received an allogeneic stem cell transplant from an unrelated donor, was CMV-positive, and had acute and chronic GVHD. Part of the T cells may come from the graft donor. Both conserved end residues are part of each CDR3. Each record gives: CDR3 length, V gene, CDR3 protein.

12,TRBV2,CASSENREGYTF
16,TRBV18,CASSPPNGHLNTEAFF
13,TRBV7-9,CASSRGGQYEQYF
19,TRBV7-8,CASSPWTSGRGGRAYEQYF
15,TRBV28,CASSLPLGQGYEQYF
16,TRBV5-4,CASSSPGLAGASEQFF
15,TRBV4-3,CASSPGTSELYEQYF
13,TRBV5-4,CASSRDREREAFF
16,TRBV18,CASSPKQGPWGNTIYF
17,TRBV30,CAWSPLGLAGWEETQYF
13,TRBV27,CASGSRGGETQYF
15,TRBV25-1,CATPPRTGGNQPQHF
14,TRBV6-5,CASSQQSTGFAAFF
13,TRBV6-5,CASSRGGAYGYTF
18,TRBV18,CASSPSRGVLLAKNIQYF
16,TRBV28,CASSFRAGRGTGELFF
17,TRBV4-2,CASSQESTSGYRREQFF
16,TRBV29-1,CSVARDTDSGANVLTF
15,TRBV23-1,CASSQFRDYNNEQFF
12,TRBV27,CASRGHWETQYF
14,TRBV6-5,CASSLGGVDYEQYF
18,TRBV30,CAWRTLSGIASGANVLTF
16,TRBV5-1,CASSTGLAGAGDTQYF
17,TRBV5-6,CASSPWDRPLRDTEAFF
14,TRBV6-5,CASSYSRNTGELFF
15,TRBV19,CASSIPDRDTGELFF
17,TRBV28,CASSSARTGGEQETQYF
16,TRBV2,CASSEGAAHPQETQYF
13,TRBV6-5,CASSRTANEKLFF
15,TRBV19,CASHSGTSVTGELFF
17,TRBV21-1,CASSKKGQRGPVQPQHF
17,TRBV7-9,CASSLGEVGGSTGELFF
13,TRBV4-2,CASSLEAGGELFF
16,TRBV7-2,CASSLVGSGSYNEQFF
13,TRBV5-6,CASSPGIPYEQYF
14,TRBV19,CASSPQGGNQPQHF
15,TRBV7-2,CASSLALEGLYLPYF
15,TRBV7-2,CASSLDVGTGAEAFF
13,TRBV7-9,CASRQGGGGEQFF
15,TRBV11-1,CASSPGTGDTYEQYF
15,TRBV6-5,CASSSNRGRTDTQYF
14,TRBV5-8,CASSLFRGQSGYTF
13,TRBV27,CASRPQGGTEAFF